Described below is a single TCR beta chain sequence and its context. Its antigen is undetermined. The entry originates in a study of graft-versus-host responses after intestinal transplantation. Looking at the study overall: Multivisceral, liver-intestinal, or isolated intestinal transplants were received by the recipients. Following induction with anti-thymocyte globulin, all recipients were given tacrolimus and steroids for two to three years.

Study-level results: Early post-transplant HvG declines showed an association with peak circulating GvH clone levels. Among recipient marrow samples, GvH clones were found; some appeared first in ileum or blood.

The data were produced by immunoSEQ multiplex PCR, yet TCRdb's version contains in-frame clones alone and is incomplete. The sample has 85,000 to 100,000 clones, roughly 88% seen once; the top ten hold more than 1.4%. Material: PBMCs, obtained 255 days after intestinal transplant. This receptor was identified in a human patient who received an intestinal transplant, so some T cells may come from the graft donor.

The chain's CDR3 is CASSPLNSGGRETQYF. The CDR3 nucleotides are TGTGCCAGCTCACCATTAAATAGCGGGGGACGGGAGACCCAGTACTTC. The J gene is TRBJ2-5, the V gene TRBV18; 9 bases line up with TRBD2. The V gene's germline CDR1 is KGHSH and CDR2 LQKENI. Trimming at V came to 2 bases and at J to 5 bases, leaving 9 bases not matched to a gene. The CDR3 has 16 residues.